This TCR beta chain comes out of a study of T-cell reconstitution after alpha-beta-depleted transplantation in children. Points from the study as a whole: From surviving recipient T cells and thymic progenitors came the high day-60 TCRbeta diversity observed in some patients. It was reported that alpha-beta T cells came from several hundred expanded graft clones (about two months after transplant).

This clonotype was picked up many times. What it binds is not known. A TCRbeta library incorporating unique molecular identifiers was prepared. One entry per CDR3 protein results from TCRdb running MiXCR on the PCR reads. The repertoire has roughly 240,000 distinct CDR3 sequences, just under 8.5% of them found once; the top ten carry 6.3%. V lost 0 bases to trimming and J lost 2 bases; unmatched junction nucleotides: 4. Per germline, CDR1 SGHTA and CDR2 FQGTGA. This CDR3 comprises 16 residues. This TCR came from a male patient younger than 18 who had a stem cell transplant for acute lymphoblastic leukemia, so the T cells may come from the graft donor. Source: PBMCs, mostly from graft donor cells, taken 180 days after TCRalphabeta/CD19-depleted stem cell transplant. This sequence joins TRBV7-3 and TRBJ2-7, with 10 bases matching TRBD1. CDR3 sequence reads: CASSLTGQGGTYEQYF. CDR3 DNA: TGTGCCAGCAGCTTAACCGGACAGGGGGGGACCTACGAGCAGTACTTC.